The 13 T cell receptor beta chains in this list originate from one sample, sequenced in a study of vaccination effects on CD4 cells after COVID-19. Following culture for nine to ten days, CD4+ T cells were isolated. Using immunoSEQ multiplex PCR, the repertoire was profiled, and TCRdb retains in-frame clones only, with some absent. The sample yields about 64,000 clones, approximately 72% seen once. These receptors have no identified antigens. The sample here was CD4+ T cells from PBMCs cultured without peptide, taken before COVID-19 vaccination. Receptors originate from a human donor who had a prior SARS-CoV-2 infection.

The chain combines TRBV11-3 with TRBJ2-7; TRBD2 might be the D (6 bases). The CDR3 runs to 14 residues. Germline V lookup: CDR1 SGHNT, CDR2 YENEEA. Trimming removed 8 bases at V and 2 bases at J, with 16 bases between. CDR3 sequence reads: CASHRGTQAYEQYF. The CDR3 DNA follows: TGTGCCAGCCACCGCGGGACTCAAGCCTACGAGCAGTACTTC.

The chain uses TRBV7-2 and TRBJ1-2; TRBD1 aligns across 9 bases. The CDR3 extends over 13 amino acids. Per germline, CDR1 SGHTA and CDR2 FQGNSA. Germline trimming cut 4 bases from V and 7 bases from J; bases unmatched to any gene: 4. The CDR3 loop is CASSWTGVGGYTF. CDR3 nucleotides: TGTGCCAGCAGCTGGACAGGGGTTGGTGGCTACACCTTC. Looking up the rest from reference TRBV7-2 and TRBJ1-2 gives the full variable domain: GAGVSQSPSNKVTEKGKDVELRCDPISGHTALYWYRQSLGQGLEFLIYFQGNSAPDKSGLPSDRFSAERTGGSVSTLTIQRTQQEDSAVYLCASSWTGVGGYTFGSGTRLTVV.

The CDR3 DNA reads TGTGCCAGCAGCTGGGGGGACAGGGGGTTATACAATGAGCAGTTCTTC. Protein product: CASSWGDRGLYNEQFF. The V call is TRBV11-3, the J call TRBJ2-1, with TRBD1 matching 11 bases. The V gene's germline CDR1 is SGHNT and CDR2 YENEEA. Trimming removed 4 bases from V and 4 bases from J; junction bases left unmatched: 6. This CDR3 is 16 amino acids long.

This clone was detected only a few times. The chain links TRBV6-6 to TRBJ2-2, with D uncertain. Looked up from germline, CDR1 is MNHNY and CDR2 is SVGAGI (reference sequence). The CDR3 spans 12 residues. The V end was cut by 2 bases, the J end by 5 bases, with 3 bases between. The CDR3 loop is CASSYQTGELFF. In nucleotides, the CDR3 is TGTGCCAGCAGTTACCAGACCGGGGAGCTGTTTTTT.

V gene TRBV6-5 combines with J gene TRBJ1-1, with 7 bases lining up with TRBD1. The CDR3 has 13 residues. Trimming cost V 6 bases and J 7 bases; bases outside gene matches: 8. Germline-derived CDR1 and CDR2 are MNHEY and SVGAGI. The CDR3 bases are TGTGCCAGCAGACAGACAGGGTCTAGTGAAGCTTTCTTT. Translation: CASRQTGSSEAFF.

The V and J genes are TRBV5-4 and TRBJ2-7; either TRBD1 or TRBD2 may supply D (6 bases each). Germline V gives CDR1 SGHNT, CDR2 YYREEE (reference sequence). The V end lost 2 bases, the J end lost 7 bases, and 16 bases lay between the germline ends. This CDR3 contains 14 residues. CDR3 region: CASSLGGGPREQYF. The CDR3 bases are TGTGCCAGCAGCTTAGGTGGGGGGCCGAGGGAGCAGTACTTC. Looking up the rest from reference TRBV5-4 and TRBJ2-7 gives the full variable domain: ETGVTQSPTHLIKTRGQQVTLRCSSQSGHNTVSWYQQALGQGPQFIFQYYREEENGRGNFPPRFSGLQFPNYSSELNVNALELDDSALYLCASSLGGGPREQYFGPGTRLTVT.

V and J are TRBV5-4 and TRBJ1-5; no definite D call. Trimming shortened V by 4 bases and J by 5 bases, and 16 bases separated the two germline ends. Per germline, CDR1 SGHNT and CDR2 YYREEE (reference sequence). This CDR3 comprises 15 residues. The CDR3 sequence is CASSGEPGPDQPQHF. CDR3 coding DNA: TGTGCCAGCAGCGGAGAACCGGGCCCTGATCAGCCCCAGCATTTT.

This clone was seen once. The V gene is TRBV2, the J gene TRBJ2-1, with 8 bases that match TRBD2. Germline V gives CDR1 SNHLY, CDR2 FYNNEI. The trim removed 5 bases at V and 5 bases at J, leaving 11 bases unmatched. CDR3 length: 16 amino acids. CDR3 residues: CASSYDRLAIHNEQFF. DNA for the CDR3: TGTGCCAGCAGTTACGACAGACTAGCGATTCACAATGAGCAGTTCTTC.

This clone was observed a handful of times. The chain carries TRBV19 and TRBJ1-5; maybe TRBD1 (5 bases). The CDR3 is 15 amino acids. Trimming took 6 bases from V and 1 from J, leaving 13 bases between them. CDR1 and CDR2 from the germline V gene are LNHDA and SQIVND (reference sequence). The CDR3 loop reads CASSQLRDSNQPQHF. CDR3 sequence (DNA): TGTGCCAGTAGCCAACTCCGGGACAGCAATCAGCCCCAGCATTTT.

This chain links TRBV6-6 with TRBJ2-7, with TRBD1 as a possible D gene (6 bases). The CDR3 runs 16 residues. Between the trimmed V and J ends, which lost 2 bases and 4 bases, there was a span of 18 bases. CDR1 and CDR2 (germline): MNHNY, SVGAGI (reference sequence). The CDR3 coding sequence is TGTGCCAGCAGTTACATCCCCGGGCCAGGGGCGTACGAGCAGTACTTC. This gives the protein CASSYIPGPGAYEQYF.

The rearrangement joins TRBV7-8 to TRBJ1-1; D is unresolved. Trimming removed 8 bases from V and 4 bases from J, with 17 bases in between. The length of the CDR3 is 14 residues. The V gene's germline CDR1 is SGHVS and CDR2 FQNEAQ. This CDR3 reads CASLNKGSGTEAFF. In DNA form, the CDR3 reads TGTGCCAGCCTTAACAAGGGCAGCGGCACTGAAGCTTTCTTT.

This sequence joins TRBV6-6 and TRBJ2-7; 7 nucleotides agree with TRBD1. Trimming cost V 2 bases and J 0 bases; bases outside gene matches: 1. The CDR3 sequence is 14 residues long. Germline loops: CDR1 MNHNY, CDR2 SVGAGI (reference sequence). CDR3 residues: CASSYTGASYEQYF. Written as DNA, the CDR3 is TGTGCCAGCAGTTACACAGGGGCCTCCTACGAGCAGTACTTC.

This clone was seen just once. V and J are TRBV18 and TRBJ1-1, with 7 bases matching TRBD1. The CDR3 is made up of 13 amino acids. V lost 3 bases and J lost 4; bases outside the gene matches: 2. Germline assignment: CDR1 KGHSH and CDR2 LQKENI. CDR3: CASSPDRSTEAFF. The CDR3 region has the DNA TGTGCCAGCTCACCGGACAGGTCCACTGAAGCTTTCTTT.